This TCR beta chain was profiled in a study of blood T cell repertoires in COVID-19 (dated by TCRdb to 2020 to 2021). At the level of the whole study: The collaborator samples originated in the United States, Italy and Spain and spanned the acute and convalescent phases of COVID-19. The prospective study material was composed of cDNA or gDNA derived from T cells, B-cell-depleted T cells, or PBMCs. Deeply sampled blood TCRbeta repertoires from subjects exposed to, actively infected with, or recovered from COVID-19 were included in the dataset. The repertoires were released in a freely available public database meant as a resource for research on the immune response to SARS-CoV-2. Samples came from the ongoing ImmuneRACE study (first 160 participants) plus 1,254 subjects from 6 global collaborators. The sample metadata nearly always contained a de-identified subject ID, COVID-19 status, age in years and sex. Where HLA class I and class II types were available, the types were taken from metadata supplied by the sample provider, not from assay-based typing. The investigation overall reported the following: Clinical and demographic metadata were provided uncurated, with the amount varying by source and participant.

The immunoSEQ Assay, a bias-controlled multiplex PCR, was used to amplify TCRbeta CDR3 regions from genomic DNA. Under the source paper's analysis protocol: The number of nucleated cells in each sample was estimated by amplification of reference gene primers within the assay. To quantify the absolute abundance of each unique TCRbeta CDR3 rearrangement, sequence reads were collapsed and filtered. Productive Simpson clonality was computed per sample as the square root of Simpson's diversity index over productive rearrangements. Entries here come from immuneACCESS through TCRdb and include only in-frame sequences with V and J called. Some clones fail to appear in such tables; in the studies checked, an unresolved V gene covers under half of the shortfall, and the cause of the remainder is unknown. Clonal size and the V and J genes are those of that table, whereas D and trimming came from the DNA. Recorded for this sample are 100,000 to 150,000 clones; 86% of them occurred a single time. The top ten clones comprise around 4.7% of the sample.

This clone was found a few times. Its recognized antigen is unknown. No much larger clonotype is one base removed from it; base qualities were not supplied. Collaborating institutions collected whole blood in K2EDTA tubes following their own protocols. For TCRbeta analysis, collaborator samples were shipped as frozen whole blood, as isolated PBMCs, or as DNA extracted from either sample type. Sequenced: peripheral blood. The sequence derives from a middle-aged man with acute or convalescent COVID-19.

The CDR3 sequence is CASSTGSGTDTQYF. The sequenced DNA is TGTGCCAGTAGTACGGGTTCGGGGACAGATACGCAGTATTTT. Recombination joined TRBV19 with TRBJ2-3, with a weak D call of TRBD2 (5 bases match). Spanning cysteine to phenylalanine, the CDR3 consists of 14 amino acids. The entry retains the CDR3 DNA only, 42 bases that are in frame from base 1. V drops 4 bases and J drops 3 bases, leaving 11 bases in between. The germline V gene encodes CDR1 LNHDA and CDR2 SQIVND (reference sequence).